A single T cell receptor (beta chain) is shown here with its context. Source study methods: From reference gene primer amplification, estimates of nucleated cell counts were derived. Profiling relied on immunoSEQ multiplex PCR, and the TCRdb table lists in-frame clones only, not all of them. V and J calls and clone size are as listed in that table; D and trimming were resolved from the DNA. Of about 130,000 clones listed, 70% to 80% were seen once; the top ten hold 10% to 11%. This specimen comes from a study of blood T cell repertoires in COVID-19. Turning to the study itself: Samples of COVID-19 (acute and convalescent) were obtained from the United States, Italy and Spain. T cells, B-cell-depleted T cells, or PBMCs supplied cDNA or gDNA.

The CDR3 extends over 15 amino acids. The J segment lost 7 bases and the V segment lost 2 bases, leaving 5 bases of the junction unmatched. Looked up from germline, CDR1 is SGHTA and CDR2 is FQGTGA. Specimen: peripheral blood. The rearrangement joins TRBV7-3 to TRBJ2-1; 10 nucleotides line up with TRBD2. The source is a man aged 55 to 70 who had recovered from COVID-19. CDR3 sequence reads: CASSLERGGFNEQFF. The CDR3 bases are TGTGCCAGCAGCTTAGAGCGGGGGGGATTTAATGAGCAGTTCTTC. The variable domain in full, with the rest retrieved from reference TRBV7-3 and TRBJ2-1, is GAGVSQTPSNKVTEKGKYVELRCDPISGHTALYWYRQSLGQGPEFLIYFQGTGAADDSGLPNDRFFAVRPEGSVSTLKIQRTERGDSAVYLCASSLERGGFNEQFFGPGTRLTVL.